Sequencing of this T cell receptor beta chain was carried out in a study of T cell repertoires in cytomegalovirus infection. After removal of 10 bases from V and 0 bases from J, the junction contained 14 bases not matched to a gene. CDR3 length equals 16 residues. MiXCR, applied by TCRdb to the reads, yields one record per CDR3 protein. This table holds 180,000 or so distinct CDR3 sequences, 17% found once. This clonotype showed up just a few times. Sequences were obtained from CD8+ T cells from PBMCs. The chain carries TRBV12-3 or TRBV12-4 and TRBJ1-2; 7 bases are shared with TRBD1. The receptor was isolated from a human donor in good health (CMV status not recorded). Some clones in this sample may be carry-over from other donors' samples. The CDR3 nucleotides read TGTGCCATCCCTACGCCGGGACAGCCTTCTAACTATGGCTACACCTTC. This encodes CAIPTPGQPSNYGYTF.